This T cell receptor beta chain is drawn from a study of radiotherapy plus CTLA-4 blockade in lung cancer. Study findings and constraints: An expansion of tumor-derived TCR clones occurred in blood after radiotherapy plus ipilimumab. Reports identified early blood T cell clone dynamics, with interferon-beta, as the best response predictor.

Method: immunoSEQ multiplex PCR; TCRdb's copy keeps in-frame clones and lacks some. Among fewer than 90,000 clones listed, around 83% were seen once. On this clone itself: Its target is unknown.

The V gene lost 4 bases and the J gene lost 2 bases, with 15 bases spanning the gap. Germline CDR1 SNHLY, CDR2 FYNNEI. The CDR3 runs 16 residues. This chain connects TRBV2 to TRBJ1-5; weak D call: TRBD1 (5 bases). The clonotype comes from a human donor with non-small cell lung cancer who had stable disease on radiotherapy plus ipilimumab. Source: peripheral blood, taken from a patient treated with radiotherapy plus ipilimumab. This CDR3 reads CASSGGRIWGNQPQHF. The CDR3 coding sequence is TGTGCCAGCAGTGGGGGACGGATTTGGGGCAATCAGCCCCAGCATTTT.